The 22 T cell receptor beta chains below all came from one sample that was sequenced in a study of technical replicates of blood from a few donors. Generated by immunoSEQ multiplex PCR, the TCRdb table keeps only in-frame clones and is missing some. Of tens of thousands of clones in the sample, 93% were seen once. Sequencing used T cells isolated from PBMCs. These receptors were obtained from a human donor in good health.

V usage is TRBV5-1 and J usage is TRBJ2-5; D possibly corresponds to TRBD2 (6 bases). Per germline, CDR1 SGHRS and CDR2 YFSETQ. Trimming cost V 7 bases and J 5 bases, with 12 bases left between them. The CDR3 sequence is 12 residues long. Here the CDR3 DNA reads TGCGCCAGCGCGGGGAGCCAGGAGACCCAGTACTTC. Residues: CASAGSQETQYF.

The genes are TRBV5-6 and TRBJ2-5; no clear D. V shed 0 bases and J shed 5 bases, with 8 bases lying between them. CDR1 and CDR2 (germline): SGHDT, YYEEEE. This CDR3 has 13 residues. The CDR3 bases are TGTGCCAGCAGCTTGGGGGTCGGGGAGACCCAGTACTTC. This translates into CASSLGVGETQYF.

The chain carries TRBV5-6 and TRBJ2-1; 13 bases are a match to TRBD2. CDR3 length: 15 amino acids. Germline values: CDR1 SGHDT, CDR2 YYEEEE. J was trimmed by 4 bases and V by 4 bases; bases with no gene match: 2. DNA for the CDR3: TGTGCCAGCAGCGCACTAGCGGGAGGGTACAATGAGCAGTTCTTC. Amino acid sequence: CASSALAGGYNEQFF. Together with reference TRBV5-6 and TRBJ2-1, the CDR3 gives the full variable domain: DAGVTQSPTHLIKTRGQQVTLRCSPKSGHDTVSWYQQALGQGPQFIFQYYEEEERQRGNFPDRFSGHQFPNYSSELNVNALLLGDSALYLCASSALAGGYNEQFFGPGTRLTVL.

The V gene is TRBV2, the J gene TRBJ1-2, with unresolved D. V lost 8 bases and J lost 4, with 11 bases in between. The CDR3 runs 12 residues. Germline V gene lookup returns CDR1 SNHLY and CDR2 FYNNEI. CDR3 residues: CASLAGVYGYTF. The DNA of the CDR3 is TGTGCCAGCCTAGCTGGTGTCTATGGCTACACCTTC.

The V and J genes are TRBV30 and TRBJ1-2; D uncertain. Germline loops: CDR1 GTSNPN, CDR2 SVGIG (reference sequence). The CDR3 contains 11 residues. Trimming removed 2 bases from V and 7 bases from J, with 8 bases in between. The CDR3 DNA sequence: TGTGCCTGGAGTCCCCCGGGTGGCTACACCTTC. Its protein is CAWSPPGGYTF.

The rearrangement links TRBV7-6 to TRBJ1-1, with D maybe TRBD1 (5 bases). Germline V CDR1 and CDR2: SGHVS, FNYEAQ. The CDR3 consists of 15 residues. The ends were cut back, 5 bases at V and 4 bases at J, with 17 bases in the middle. The DNA for the CDR3 is TGTGCCAGCAGCCTTCAGCAGGGAGGGAGCACTGAAGCTTTCTTT. Protein sequence: CASSLQQGGSTEAFF.

In its sample, this clone was seen once. This chain connects TRBV28 to TRBJ1-1, with unresolved D. The CDR3 has 12 amino acids. Trimming pared 1 base from V and 9 bases from J, leaving 9 bases between. Germline CDR1 reads MDHEN; CDR2 reads SYDVKM. CDR3 nucleotide sequence: TGTGCCAGCAGTTTATCAGGTTTTAAAGCTTTCTTT. Translating it yields CASSLSGFKAFF.

The V call is TRBV7-9, the J call TRBJ2-1, with TRBD2 as a possible D gene (5 bases). This CDR3 region has 16 residues. Germline loops: CDR1 SEHNR, CDR2 FQNEAQ (reference sequence). V lost 2 bases to trimming and J lost 1 base, with 12 bases between them. Here the CDR3 reads CASSLRLAGSYNEQFF. As DNA, the CDR3 is TGTGCCAGCAGCTTAAGGCTAGCCGGGTCCTACAATGAGCAGTTCTTC.

The chain recombines TRBV29-1 with TRBJ2-7, with D maybe TRBD1 (6 bases). CDR3 size: 13 residues. Germline values: CDR1 SQVTM, CDR2 ANQGSEA. V was trimmed by 4 bases and J by 1 base, leaving 11 bases between them. The DNA for the CDR3 is TGCAGCGTTGCGTGGGACACTTCCTACGAGCAGTACTTC. This sequence encodes CSVAWDTSYEQYF.

The V gene is TRBV4-2, the J gene TRBJ2-5; tentative D call: TRBD2 (6 bases). V dropped 4 bases and J dropped 5 bases, with 14 bases sitting between them. CDR1 is LGHNA and CDR2 is YNFKEQ in the germline V gene. The CDR3 length is 14 residues. CDR3 DNA: TGTGCCAGCAGCCCGGGGCGGGGTGGGGAGACCCAGTACTTC. This gives the protein CASSPGRGGETQYF.

This clone occurred once. CDR3 sequence: CASSPTGVPYSNQPQHF. CDR3 DNA sequence: TGTGCCAGCAGTCCTACAGGGGTCCCCTATAGCAATCAGCCCCAGCATTTT. This chain connects TRBV27 to TRBJ1-5, with TRBD1 matching over 7 bases. The CDR3 is 17 amino acids. The V gene end was trimmed by 5 bases and the J gene end by 0 bases; junction bases not matched to a gene: 10. Looked up from germline, CDR1 is MNHEY and CDR2 is SMNVEV (reference sequence).

The genes are TRBV10-3 and TRBJ2-1, with 9 bases identical to TRBD1. In germline, CDR1 is ENHRY, CDR2 SYGVKD. The CDR3 spans 15 residues. J gave up 7 bases and V 3 bases, and 7 bases lay outside the gene matches. Written as DNA, the CDR3 is TGTGCCATCAGTGATCCCGGGACAGGGTTGAATGAGCAGTTCTTC. Its protein is CAISDPGTGLNEQFF.

The CDR3 here is CAISSTYDYGYTF. The CDR3, as DNA: TGTGCCATCAGTAGCACCTACGACTATGGCTACACCTTC. This chain joins TRBV10-3 and TRBJ1-2; no definite D call. Germline V CDR1 and CDR2: ENHRY, SYGVKD. This CDR3 region has 13 residues. V lost 5 bases and J lost 3, with 10 bases in between.

The V call is TRBV29-1, the J call TRBJ2-2; D is undetermined. The V and J ends lost 4 bases and 7 bases respectively, with 7 bases between them. The CDR3 length is 11 residues. Germline CDR1 reads SQVTM; CDR2 reads ANQGSEA. CDR3 bases: TGCAGCGTTGTTTCCATCGGGGAGCTGTTTTTT. It codes for CSVVSIGELFF.

The gene calls are TRBV19 and TRBJ1-5, with TRBD1 matching over 7 bases. V shed 7 bases and J 8 bases; nucleotides not matched to a gene: 20. CDR3 length: 17 residues. Germline V gene data show CDR1 as LNHDA and CDR2 as SQIVND (reference sequence). CDR3 sequence reads: CASKGAQRLPKGEPQHF. As DNA, the CDR3 is TGTGCCAGTAAGGGGGCACAAAGACTTCCGAAAGGTGAGCCCCAGCATTTT.

The V call is TRBV27, the J call TRBJ2-3, with a tentative D call TRBD1 (5 bases). The V and J ends lost 5 bases and 0 bases respectively, with 21 bases between them. There are 18 residues in the CDR3. Germline assignment: CDR1 MNHEY and CDR2 SMNVEV (reference sequence). DNA for the CDR3: TGTGCCAGCAGTCCACTACCCCGGACACCGACTAGCACAGATACGCAGTATTTT. Encoded protein: CASSPLPRTPTSTDTQYF.

A note on this clone: At one end the junction does not follow the germline gene, possibly because of a read error. At the DNA level, this CDR3 is encoded by other sequences in the same sample as well. V and J are TRBV5-1 and TRBJ2-7; the D gene is possibly TRBD2 (6 bases). The CDR3 is 16 amino acids. CDR1 is SGHRS, CDR2 YFSETQ, per germline. The CDR3 region is CASSNDYGGDSYEQYF. In DNA form, the CDR3 reads TGCGCCAGCAGCAATGACTATGGCGGGGACTCCTATGAGCAGTACTTC.

The chain links TRBV29-1 to TRBJ2-3; 8 positions agree with TRBD2. V was pared by 3 bases and J by 4 bases, with 3 bases of the junction left unmatched. The CDR3 sequence is 13 residues long. Germline CDR1 and CDR2: SQVTM and ANQGSEA. CDR3 DNA sequence: TGCAGCGTTGAGCCGGGAGGGGCAGATACGCAGTATTTT. Its protein product is CSVEPGGADTQYF.

This rearrangement joins TRBV9 to TRBJ2-3; 12 positions agree with TRBD2. The junction had 6 bases not matched to a gene; V was cut back by 3 bases and J by 4 bases. Germline V gene lookup returns CDR1 SGDLS and CDR2 YYNGEE. There are 16 residues in the CDR3. CDR3 in DNA: TGTGCCAGCAGCGACTCTAGCGGGGGGGCCGCAGATACGCAGTATTTT. This gives the protein CASSDSSGGAADTQYF.

This chain joins TRBV18 and TRBJ1-1; 10 bases map to TRBD1. This CDR3 has 16 amino acids. V lost 2 bases and J lost 3; bases outside the gene matches: 6. Germline-derived CDR1 and CDR2 are KGHSH and LQKENI. CDR3 amino acids: CASSPTGQGMDTEAFF. Written as DNA, the CDR3 is TGTGCCAGCTCACCAACGGGACAGGGGATGGACACTGAAGCTTTCTTT. The whole variable domain, remainder taken from reference TRBV18 and TRBJ1-1, is NAGVMQNPRHLVRRRGQEARLRCSPMKGHSHVYWYRQLPEEGLKFMVYLQKENIIDESGMPKERFSAEFPKEGPSILRIQQVVRGDSAAYFCASSPTGQGMDTEAFFGQGTRLTVV.

The chain has TRBV12-5 and TRBJ1-2; D is unresolved. Germline CDR1 is LGHNT and CDR2 is FRNRAP. CDR3 length equals 15 residues. Trimming left V 6 bases short and J 4 bases short, with 18 bases between. The CDR3, as DNA: TGTGCTAGTGGCCCTCCTGAGGGTATACGCTATGGCTACACCTTC. The encoded protein is CASGPPEGIRYGYTF.

V usage is TRBV9 and J usage is TRBJ2-2; D gene uncertain. V was clipped by 0 bases and J by 6 bases, with 6 bases between them. Germline CDR1 and CDR2: SGDLS and YYNGEE. CDR3 length: 13 amino acids. As DNA, the CDR3 is TGTGCCAGCAGCGTAGTTATCGCCGGGGAGCTGTTTTTT. Protein product: CASSVVIAGELFF.